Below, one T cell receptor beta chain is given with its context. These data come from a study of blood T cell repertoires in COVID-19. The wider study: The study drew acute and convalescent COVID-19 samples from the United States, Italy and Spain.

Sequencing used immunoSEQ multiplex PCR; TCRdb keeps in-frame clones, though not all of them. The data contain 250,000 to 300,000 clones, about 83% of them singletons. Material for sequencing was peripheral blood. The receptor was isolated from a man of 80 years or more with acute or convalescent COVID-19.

The CDR3 here is CAWSPGIGNNEQFF. The CDR3 DNA follows: TGTGCCTGGAGCCCGGGAATTGGGAACAATGAGCAGTTCTTC. The chain joins TRBV30 to TRBJ2-1; D might be TRBD2 (5 bases). V dropped 3 bases and J dropped 5 bases, with 14 bases sitting between them. Germline V CDR1 and CDR2: GTSNPN, SVGIG (reference sequence). The length of the CDR3 is 14 residues.